Described below is a single T cell receptor beta chain sequence and its context. Its antigen is not identified. It was RNA transcripts that yielded the amplified TCR beta CDR3 regions. The HTBI primer set drove a first-round RT-PCR of the TCR CDR3. TCRdb reprocessed the multiplex PCR reads via MiXCR and lists one record per CDR3 protein. The sample includes around 340,000 distinct CDR3 sequences, about a sixth seen only once; the top ten take 30% to 35%. Germline CDR1 and CDR2: MNHEY and SVGEGT. CDR3 length: 16 residues. Unmatched junction bases numbered 8, after V lost 6 bases and J lost 2 bases. The sample comes from a study of T cells in Graves' hyperthyroidism and ophthalmopathy. Study findings and constraints: A 13 V-J signature model discriminated ophthalmopathy versus stable hyperthyroidism.

Patients between 18 and 65 years old had hyperthyroidism, newly diagnosed and lasting under 2 months. This TCR derives from a woman younger than 45 with Graves' hyperthyroidism that later progressed to Graves' ophthalmopathy. Sequenced: blood. This rearrangement joins TRBV6-2 or TRBV6-3 to TRBJ1-5, with TRBD1 matching 9 bases. CDR3 in DNA: TGTGCCAGCAGACTAACGAGGACAGGGGGCAATCAGCCCCAGCATTTT. Amino acids: CASRLTRTGGNQPQHF.